The rows below give T cell receptor beta chains drawn from one sample of a study of the immune and genomic landscape of osteosarcoma. The repertoire was sequenced with immunoSEQ multiplex PCR; TCRdb's copy has only in-frame clones and lacks some. Among about 390 clones, just under 75% were seen once, and the ten largest hold 16%. What was sequenced was metastatic tumor tissue from the lung. The receptors originated from a man between 18 and 35 years old with osteosarcoma. CDR3s include the opening cysteine and the closing phenylalanine or tryptophan. The D gene is left open where the match is weak. Size values are once, few and many counts, or a class for expanded clones, and some rows have none.

TRBJ2-6,TRBV7-7,-,-,TGTGCCAGCAGCTATTATGCACAAAGTCGGGCCAACGTCCTGACTTTC,CASSYYAQSRANVLTF
TRBJ1-5,TRBV7-2,-,-,TGTGCCAGCAGCTTTGGGTCGTCTCAGCCCCAGCATTTT,CASSFGSSQPQHF
TRBJ1-1,TRBV10-3,TRBD1,few,TGTGCCATCAGGGAAAGGGGACAGGGAATTCGGAACACTGAAGCTTTCTTT,CAIRERGQGIRNTEAFF
TRBJ2-7,TRBV5-5,TRBD1,-,TGTGCCAGCAGTTTTAACAGGGGATCCCCCTACGAGCAGTACTTC,CASSFNRGSPYEQYF
TRBJ1-2,TRBV5-4,-,few,TGTGCCAGCAGCTTGCGAGGACAAGCCTATGGCTACACCTTC,CASSLRGQAYGYTF
TRBJ1-3,TRBV5-5,TRBD1,-,TGTGCCAGCAGCACAGGGGCCGCACGCTCTGGAAACACCATATATTTT,CASSTGAARSGNTIYF
TRBJ2-5,TRBV10-3,TRBD2,-,TGTGCCACAACCCCCGCCGGGACTAGCGTTGAGACCCAGTACTTC,CATTPAGTSVETQYF
TRBJ1-2,TRBV6-6,TRBD1,-,TGTGCCAGCAGTATTCCCGGGACAGGGGGCGAGGATGGCTACACCTTC,CASSIPGTGGEDGYTF
TRBJ1-1,TRBV10-3,-,-,TGTGCCATCAGTGGGGCGGCCCCGAACACTGAAGCTTTCTTT,CAISGAAPNTEAFF
TRBJ2-2,TRBV6-1,TRBD2,-,TGTGCCAGCAGTGAACTCTCCCCCCCCCACATGCGGGGGGCCGGTAGCACCGGGGAGCTGTTTTTT,CASSELSPPHMRGAGSTGELFF
TRBJ2-7,TRBV30,-,-,TGTGCCGGCGAGGTGAGACGAGGCGAGCAGTACTTC,CAGEVRRGEQYF
TRBJ1-4,TRBV7-9,-,few,TGTGCCAGCAGCTTAGGGATTGGGAATGAAAAACTGTTTTTT,CASSLGIGNEKLFF
TRBJ1-2,TRBV13,TRBD1,few,TGTGCCAGCAGCCACGGGACAGGGGGCGCCGCAGGTGATGGCTACACCTTC,CASSHGTGGAAGDGYTF
TRBJ1-3,TRBV5-6,-,-,TGTGCCAGCAGCGCCACGGGGAGTCGGGGCCCGGGTGGAAACACCATATATTTT,CASSATGSRGPGGNTIYF
TRBJ2-7,TRBV7-9,-,-,TGTGCCAGCAGCCCCAGTGCTAGACTCGAGCAGTACTTC,CASSPSARLEQYF
TRBJ2-1,TRBV27,TRBD2,-,TGTGCCAGCAGTTTTAGACAGACTAGCGGTGTTGGCAATGAGCAGTTCTTC,CASSFRQTSGVGNEQFF
TRBJ2-7,TRBV6-5,TRBD2,-,TGTGCCAGCAGGTCGACTAGCGGGATGTTCTACGAGCAGTACTTC,CASRSTSGMFYEQYF
TRBJ2-6,TRBV2,-,-,TGTGCCAGCTCGGGAGGGGCCAACGTCCTGACTTTC,CASSGGANVLTF
TRBJ1-4,TRBV7-4,-,-,TGTGCCAGCAGCTTAGGGATTGGGAATGAAAAACTGTTTTTT,CASSLGIGNEKLFF
TRBJ1-1,TRBV2,TRBD1,few,TGTGCCAGCAGTCACAGGGGAACTGAAGCTTTCTTT,CASSHRGTEAFF
TRBJ2-7,TRBV18,-,-,TGTGCCAGCTCACCACCCTCCAGCTCCTACTACGAGCAGTACTTC,CASSPPSSSYYEQYF
TRBJ2-1,TRBV19,TRBD2,-,TGTGCCAGTAGTATCCCCCAAACCAAACGACTAGCGGGAGAGGGGAATGAGCAGTTCTTC,CASSIPQTKRLAGEGNEQFF
TRBJ2-7,TRBV10-2,-,-,TGCGCCAGCAGTGAACTAAGGAGCTACGAGCAGTACTTC,CASSELRSYEQYF
TRBJ1-2,TRBV13,-,-,TGTGCCAGCAGCTTACGTACGGGATCCAACTATGGCTACACCTTC,CASSLRTGSNYGYTF
TRBJ2-3,TRBV7-2,-,-,TGTGCCAGCAGCTTAGAGCCAGGAATGGGTGGGTATACGCAGTATTTT,CASSLEPGMGGYTQYF
TRBJ2-1,TRBV11-2,TRBD2,-,TGTGCCAGCAGCTTGACTAGCGGAGCTTACAATGAGCAGTTCTTC,CASSLTSGAYNEQFF
TRBJ2-7,TRBV11-2,-,-,TGTGCCAGCAGCTTAATCTCTCTCGAGCAGTACTTC,CASSLISLEQYF
TRBJ2-7,TRBV18,-,-,TGTGCCAGCTCACCACCCTCCAGCTCCTACTACGAGCAGTACTTC,CASSPPSSSYYEQYF
TRBJ2-2,TRBV4-3,-,-,TGCGCCAGCAGCCAGAGCATGGGGAACACCGGGGAGCTGTTTTTT,CASSQSMGNTGELFF
TRBJ2-1,TRBV7-9,TRBD1,-,TGTGCCAGCAGCTTAGCGGGGACAGTTTACAATGAGCAGTTCTTC,CASSLAGTVYNEQFF
TRBJ2-5,TRBV4-2,TRBD2,-,TGTGCCAGCAGCCCCGGGACTAGCGGGGGCCATAAAGAGACCCAGTACTTC,CASSPGTSGGHKETQYF
TRBJ2-1,TRBV10-3,TRBD1,-,TGTGCCATCAGTTATAGGGTGCAAGGGACAGGTAACAATGAGCAGTTCTTC,CAISYRVQGTGNNEQFF
TRBJ2-2,TRBV4-2,-,-,TGTGCCAGCAGCCAAGACTGGCAGGGTGGCGGGGAGCTGTTTTTT,CASSQDWQGGGELFF
TRBJ1-1,TRBV6-1,-,-,TGTGCCAGCTTTGGGGCGAACACTGAAGCTTTCTTT,CASFGANTEAFF
TRBJ2-7,TRBV28,TRBD1,-,TGTGCCAGCAGTTCGCGTACAGGGGGAATAGGCGAGCAGTACTTC,CASSSRTGGIGEQYF
TRBJ2-7,TRBV15,-,-,TGTGCCACCAGCAGGGAAGACAGCTACGAGCAGTACTTC,CATSREDSYEQYF
TRBJ1-5,TRBV27,-,few,TGTGCCAGCAGTTTGGGGCGGGTTCAAGGACCCCAGCATTTT,CASSLGRVQGPQHF
TRBJ1-2,TRBV6-5,-,-,TGTGCCAGCAGTTACTCGGGGACTAACTATGGCTACACCTTC,CASSYSGTNYGYTF
TRBJ2-7,TRBV5-6,-,-,TGTGCCAGCAGCTTGGACGGATACTACGAGCAGTACTTC,CASSLDGYYEQYF
TRBJ2-7,TRBV5-6,TRBD1,-,TGTGCCAGCAGCTTGTACCGGGACAGGGGAACCTCCTACGAGCAGTACTTC,CASSLYRDRGTSYEQYF
TRBJ1-4,TRBV6-1,-,-,TGTGCCAGCAGTGAAACCGGGGGGAGAGCAACTAATGAAAAACTGTTTTTT,CASSETGGRATNEKLFF
TRBJ1-2,TRBV5-6,-,-,TGTGCCAGCAGCTTTTGGACAGATATTTATGGCTACACCTTC,CASSFWTDIYGYTF
TRBJ2-7,TRBV7-9,-,-,TGTGCCAGCAGCTTAGGGGACTGGTACGAGCAGTACTTC,CASSLGDWYEQYF
TRBJ2-1,TRBV19,TRBD1,-,TGTGCCAGTACCATTTCCGGGACAGTTACCTACAATGAGCAGTTCTTC,CASTISGTVTYNEQFF
TRBJ2-5,TRBV28,-,-,TGTGCCAGCAGTTTATTCGGGGTTGGAGAGACCCAGTACTTC,CASSLFGVGETQYF